This TCR beta chain is drawn from a study of cytomegalovirus exposure and HLA in healthy donors (dated by TCRdb to the late 2010s). Notes on the research overall: An earlier analysis of about 560 of the donors reported under 300 Gb of sequence data and around 120 million unique TCR beta sequences obtained from some 200 million T cells. A separate validation cohort of about 110 different subjects was used in addition to the 666-subject first cohort. In an earlier analysis of 587 of the donors, high-throughput TCR beta sequencing was used to judge whether each TCR beta V gene segment behaved as functional or pseudogenic. The study aimed to test whether cataloging public T cell receptors could reveal signatures of past pathogen exposure. The number of typed donors differed by locus: roughly 629-640 for A, B, C, DRB1 and DQB1; 500 to 550 for DQA1; around 610 for DPA1; and about 470 for DPB1. A later genetic analysis took genome-wide SNP genotypes for about 65% of the roughly 670 donors and used that subset as a discovery cohort. Because of strong linkage in the cohort, five DR-DQ haplotypes were treated as single units for association and clustering. Of the 300 to 450 genotyped donors, approximately 80% were placed in the genetic ancestry cluster associated with self-reported Caucasian donors. All discovery cohort repertoires had been generated on a single sequencing platform. A later analysis re-analyzed previously published TCR beta repertoires from about 730 donors and added high-resolution HLA genotyping to study TCR occurrence patterns. Among around 400 genotyped donors of the cohort, an average of approximately 250,000 unique TCR beta nucleotide sequences were sequenced per donor, around 18% of them non-productive. To predict cytomegalovirus infection status, the study brought together high-throughput TCR immunosequencing, statistical association of individual TCRs with disease status, and machine learning. The T cell repertoires of under 700 subjects were profiled by immunosequencing and related to cytomegalovirus serostatus. Roughly 300 gigabases of sequencing data and around 85 million unique TCR sequences made up an early release that covered 500 to 650 HLA-typed donors. The later analysis used no new phenotypic data to find candidate immune exposures, relying instead on TCR beta sequences and their occurrence across donors. Both class I and class II loci were covered by HLA typing, at four-digit resolution. Alongside the repertoire data, information on donor age, sex, ethnicity and CMV serostatus was compiled.

Beyond this particular receptor, the publication reports: Presence/absence analyses assumed roughly uniform sequencing depth across donors, an assumption that may not hold. A further reported finding was that TCR beta sequences accurately predicted the HLA-A and HLA-B alleles for most subjects in the first cohort. Broadly in line with IMGT annotations, most TCR beta V segments showed up in productive rearrangements about 87% or about 30% of the time in an earlier analysis of 587 of the donors. In a later genetic analysis, a missense DCLRE1C variant was associated with V-gene and J-gene trimming of TCR beta chains, and the association was replicated in an independent cohort. A total of about 150 TCR beta chains were listed by the study as associated with cytomegalovirus. CMV serostatus was the only immune exposure information available for the cohort. Assigning TCR associations to individual alleles was difficult when HLA alleles, especially DR and DQ, strongly co-occurred. Because some donors lacked HLA typing at each locus, the association tests relied only on the typed subset. According to a later analysis, parvovirus B19, influenza, CMV and Epstein-Barr virus appeared linked to several top co-occurrence clusters. The earlier analysis of 587 of the donors excluded approximately 15 rarely observed V segments, including chromosome 9 orphons, because counts were too low. According to a later analysis, TCR association rates differed among HLA loci, with DRB1 alleles showing the most associated TCRs and HLA-C alleles showing the fewest. In vitro tests confirmed that a few of the cytomegalovirus-associated TCR beta chains recognize cytomegalovirus antigens. Correlated functional status among segregating V segments might be attributable to linkage disequilibrium, but an unknown experimental factor could not be ruled out. Some IMGT-functional V segments, including TRBV6-2 and TRBV6-3, could not be distinguished by the 87-base-pair reads and were therefore excluded. According to the authors, the approach could potentially be generalized to other disease states and immunological phenotypes. In a later analysis, over 15,000 TCR beta sequences were associated with specific HLA alleles at a false discovery rate of 0.05. In a later genetic analysis, fewer N-insertions in productive TCRs were reported among donors in an Asian-associated ancestry cluster than the approximately 630-donor mean. The classifier was reported to diagnose cytomegalovirus status with high specificity and sensitivity in both the original cohort and the validation cohort. In a later analysis, HLA-associated TCR beta chains were found to be more clonally expanded and to have lower generation probabilities than equally common non-associated chains. Across donors, most TCR sequences were observed very rarely, whereas some public TCRs were present in many individuals. A group of highly shared sequence variants was considered likely to be a technical artifact of the sequencing pipeline. In this cohort, only TCR beta chains were sequenced, and detectable features were limited by the absence of alpha or paired-chain data. In a later analysis, most CMV-associated TCR beta chains were found to appear HLA-restricted, with HLA associations seemingly driven largely by CMV exposure.

Library creation used the immunoSEQ multiplex PCR assay. The multiplex PCR relied on a mix of 60 forward primers for TCR Vbeta segments and 13 reverse primers for TCR Jbeta segments. The CDR3 region of rearranged TCR beta genes was amplified from genomic DNA by a multiplex PCR assay. Amplified TCR beta libraries were sequenced as 87-base-pair reads on the Illumina HiSeq System. As for the original processing: In a later analysis, 70 million to 95 million unique TCR beta chains were counted across the 500 to 850 repertoires, and approximately 11 million of these chains were shared by at least two donors. Raw reads were error-corrected and collapsed into unique sequences by a nearest-neighbor algorithm in which closely related sequences were merged to remove PCR and sequencing errors. CDR3 sequences were aligned to IMGT reference sequences to assign V, D and J gene segments. Each retained sequence needed at least a six-nucleotide match to both a V gene segment and a J gene segment. A rearrangement counted as productive if the CDR3 had no stop codons and remained in frame with V and J, and every other rearrangement counted as non-productive. Following IMGT convention, CDR3 was defined as the stretch from the second conserved V-encoded cysteine to the conserved J-encoded phenylalanine. Sequences without an unambiguous match to a single V gene segment were excluded from the earlier analysis of several hundred of the donors. In an earlier analysis of around 600 of the donors, V segments were called functional above 56.7% productive rearrangements and were called segregating when the between-donor standard deviation exceeded 5%. A statistical classification framework was developed to diagnose cytomegalovirus status using the catalog of TCR beta chain sequences. In a later analysis, TCR nucleotide sequences were compared against IMGT/GENE-DB human TR gene sequences so that V and J genes could be assigned. Using the TCRdist pipeline, a later analysis assigned CDR3 sequences along with most-parsimonious VDJ recombination scenarios. In a later analysis, every TCR beta chain was defined by the combination of its CDR3 amino acid sequence and its V-gene family, and reads without a unique V-gene family were dropped. To address suspected cross-contamination and a sequencing artifact, a later analysis removed several hundred highly shared, low-generation-probability nucleotide sequences. A later analysis calculated a clonal expansion index for each public chain from normalized within-repertoire ranks of inferred template counts. In a later analysis, generation probabilities were computed using a VDJ recombination model fitted to out-of-frame rearrangements, and the results were checked against IGoR. In a later analysis, hypergeometric tests were used to score TCR-TCR, TCR-HLA and TCR-CMV co-occurrence, with a repertoire-size bias correction applied to TCR pairs. A later analysis estimated false discovery rates by permuting HLA or CMV assignments 20 times. In a later analysis, co-occurring TCRs were grouped with DBSCAN, and TCRdist sequence similarity was added when clustering was performed within HLA-allele-positive subsets. Repertoires with fewer than 30,000 or more than 120,000 public chains, plus five repertoires with anomalous nucleotide sharing, were excluded from co-occurrence clustering. The table was pulled from immuneACCESS by TCRdb, which kept in-frame rearrangements only. Such tables lose some clones; where checked, under half of the loss comes from unresolved V genes, and the rest has no known cause. D and trimming come from the DNA, and the V and J calls and clone size come from that table. This sample has 110,000 or so clones in its table, and 74% of those were observed once. Of the sample, about 4.2% is held by the ten largest clones.

This clone appeared a single time. The specificity of this receptor is unknown. Base qualities are not at hand, and no much larger clone is one base apart. Unmatched junction bases come to 12, with V trimmed by 6 bases and J by 4 bases. The germline V gene encodes CDR1 SQVTM and CDR2 ANQGSEA. The CDR3 numbers 15 residues from cysteine through phenylalanine. The kept DNA is CDR3 alone, 45 bases in frame from the first base. The cohort consisted of 600 or so healthy bone marrow donors. All cohort members were sampled while nominally healthy, although unrecorded immune exposures were likely present. The donor was CMV seropositive and was included in the group of 289 seropositive cohort members. Each donor provided a peripheral blood sample, and peripheral blood mononuclear cells were used for TCR beta sequencing. The Qiagen DNeasy Blood Extraction Kit was used to extract genomic DNA from the blood cell samples.

This clonotype was sampled from a woman between 35 and 50 years old in good health and CMV-seropositive. This receptor chain uses TRBV29-1 and TRBJ2-5; the junction holds 9 bases that match TRBD2. The material sequenced was PBMCs. The nucleotide sequence reads as follows: TGCAGCGTCGCCCCTACTAGCGGGCTATCAGAGACCCAGTACTTC. This codes for CSVAPTSGLSETQYF.